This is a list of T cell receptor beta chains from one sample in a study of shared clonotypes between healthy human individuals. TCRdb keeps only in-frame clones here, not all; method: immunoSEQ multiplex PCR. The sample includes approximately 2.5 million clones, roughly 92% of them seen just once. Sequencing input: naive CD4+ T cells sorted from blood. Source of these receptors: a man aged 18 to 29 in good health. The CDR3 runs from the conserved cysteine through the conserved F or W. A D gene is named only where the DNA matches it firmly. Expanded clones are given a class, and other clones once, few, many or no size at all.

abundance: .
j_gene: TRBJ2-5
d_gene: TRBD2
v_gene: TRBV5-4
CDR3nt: TGTGCCAGCAGCAGCTCCTCCGGGACTAGCGGGGGTGAGACCCAGTACTTC
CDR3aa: CASSSSSGTSGGETQYF

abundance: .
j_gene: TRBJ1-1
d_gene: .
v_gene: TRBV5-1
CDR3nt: TGCGCCAGCAGCGTCTGGGGCGGAACTGAAGCTTTCTTT
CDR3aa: CASSVWGGTEAFF

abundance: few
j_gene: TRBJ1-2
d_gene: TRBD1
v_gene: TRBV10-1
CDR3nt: TGCGCCAGCAGTACGGACAGGGTAAAAGGCTACACCTTC
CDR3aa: CASSTDRVKGYTF

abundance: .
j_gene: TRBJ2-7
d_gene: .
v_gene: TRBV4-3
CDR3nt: TGCGCCAGCAGCCAAGAGTCGGGCAGCCACGAGCAGTACTTC
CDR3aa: CASSQESGSHEQYF

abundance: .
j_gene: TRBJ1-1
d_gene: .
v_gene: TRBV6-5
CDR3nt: TGTGCCAGCAGTTACTCGAGCGAGAACACTGAAGCTTTCTTT
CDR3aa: CASSYSSENTEAFF

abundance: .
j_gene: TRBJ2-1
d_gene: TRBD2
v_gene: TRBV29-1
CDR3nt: TGCAGCGGCCGAGGGCCTAGCGGGAGGTCAAATGAGCAGTTCTTC
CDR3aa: CSGRGPSGRSNEQFF

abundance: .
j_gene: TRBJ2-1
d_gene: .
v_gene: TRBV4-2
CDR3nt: TGTGCCAGCAGCCAAGATTCGAGCGCGGGGAACTACAATGAGCAGTTCTTC
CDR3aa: CASSQDSSAGNYNEQFF

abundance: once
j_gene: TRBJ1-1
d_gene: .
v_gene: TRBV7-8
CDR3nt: TGTGCCAGCAGCTTAAAGACTGAAGCTTTCTTT
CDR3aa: CASSLKTEAFF

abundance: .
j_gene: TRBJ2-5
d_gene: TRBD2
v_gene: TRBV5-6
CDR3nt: TGTGCCAGCAGCTTCCTAGCGGGGGGCCCTGAGACCCAGTACTTC
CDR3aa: CASSFLAGGPETQYF

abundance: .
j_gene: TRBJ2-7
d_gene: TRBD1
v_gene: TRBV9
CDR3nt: TGTGCCAGCAGCAACCACGGGACAGCTCGCGAGCAGTACTTC
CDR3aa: CASSNHGTAREQYF

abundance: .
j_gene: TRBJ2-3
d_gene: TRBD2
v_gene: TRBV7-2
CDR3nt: TGTGCCAGCAGCCCCGGACTAGCGGGAGGGCCTGGCACAGATACGCAGTATTTT
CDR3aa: CASSPGLAGGPGTDTQYF

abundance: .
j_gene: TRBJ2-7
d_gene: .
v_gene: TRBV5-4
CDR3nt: TGTGCCAGCAGCCTTGGGGGGACAGTTGCCCCCTACGAGCAGTACTTC
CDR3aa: CASSLGGTVAPYEQYF

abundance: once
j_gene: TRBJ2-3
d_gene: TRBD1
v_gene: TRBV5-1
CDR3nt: TGCGCCAGCAGCGAATACAGGGGTTGGACAGATACGCAGTATTTT
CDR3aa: CASSEYRGWTDTQYF

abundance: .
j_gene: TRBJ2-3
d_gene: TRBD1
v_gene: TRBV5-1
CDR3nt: TGCGCCAGCAGCACGGACAGGGGAGGCACAGATACGCAGTATTTT
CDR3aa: CASSTDRGGTDTQYF

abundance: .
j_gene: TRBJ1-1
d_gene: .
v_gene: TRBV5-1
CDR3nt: TGCGCCAGCAGCTTAGGGGGATCTGGGTCTAACACTGAAGCTTTCTTT
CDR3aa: CASSLGGSGSNTEAFF

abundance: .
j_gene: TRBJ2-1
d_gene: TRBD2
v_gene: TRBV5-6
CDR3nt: TGTGCCAGCAGCTTGGAACTAGCGGGAGGTCCCTACAATGAGCAGTTCTTC
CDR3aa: CASSLELAGGPYNEQFF

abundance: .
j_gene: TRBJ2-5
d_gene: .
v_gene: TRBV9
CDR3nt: TGTGCCAGCAGTGAAAGGGGTTTCGGGGAGACCCAGTACTTC
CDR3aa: CASSERGFGETQYF

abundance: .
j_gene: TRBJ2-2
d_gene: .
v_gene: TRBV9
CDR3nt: TGTGCCAGCAGCGGGTGGGGAAAACTAGGCGCGAACACCGGGGAGCTGTTTTTT
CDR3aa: CASSGWGKLGANTGELFF

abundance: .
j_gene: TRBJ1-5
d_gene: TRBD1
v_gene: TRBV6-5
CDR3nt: TGTGCCAGCAGTTTGGACAGGGGCTCGCCCCAGCATTTT
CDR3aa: CASSLDRGSPQHF

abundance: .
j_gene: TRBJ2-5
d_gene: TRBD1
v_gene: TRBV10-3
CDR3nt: TGTGCCATCAGCGTGGGACAGGGTGAGACCCAGTACTTC
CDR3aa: CAISVGQGETQYF

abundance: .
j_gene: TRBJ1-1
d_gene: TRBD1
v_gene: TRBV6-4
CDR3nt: TGTGCCAGCAGTGGGGGACAGGTCCGGCCAGCTTTCTTT
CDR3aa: CASSGGQVRPAFF

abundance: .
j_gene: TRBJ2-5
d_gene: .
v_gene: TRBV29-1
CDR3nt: TGCAGCGTCGCAGGGGCACAAGAGACCCAGTACTTC
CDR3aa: CSVAGAQETQYF

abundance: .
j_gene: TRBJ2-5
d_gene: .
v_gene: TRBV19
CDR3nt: TGTGCCAGTAGTACACAGGGAGAGACCCAGTACTTC
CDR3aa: CASSTQGETQYF

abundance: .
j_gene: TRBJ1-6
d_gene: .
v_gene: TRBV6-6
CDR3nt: TGTGCCAGCAGTTACTCGCGGGACTTACCCCTCCACTTT
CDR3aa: CASSYSRDLPLHF

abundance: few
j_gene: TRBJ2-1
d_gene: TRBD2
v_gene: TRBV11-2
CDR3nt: TGTGCCAGCAGCTTACGGTGGCTAGCGGGGGGCCACAATGAGCAGTTCTTC
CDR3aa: CASSLRWLAGGHNEQFF

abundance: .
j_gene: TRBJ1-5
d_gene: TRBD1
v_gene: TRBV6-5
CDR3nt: TGTGCCAGCAGCCTGGACAGGGGACCACTCCAGCCCCAGCATTTT
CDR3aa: CASSLDRGPLQPQHF

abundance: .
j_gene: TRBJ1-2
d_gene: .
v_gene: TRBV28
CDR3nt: TGTGCCAGCAGTTCTCCGGGACGGTTCTATGGCTACACCTTC
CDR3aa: CASSSPGRFYGYTF

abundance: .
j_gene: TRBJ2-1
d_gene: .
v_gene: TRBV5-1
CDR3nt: TGCGCCAGCAGCTTAGGGCAGGGCTCCTACAATGAGCAGTTCTTC
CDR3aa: CASSLGQGSYNEQFF

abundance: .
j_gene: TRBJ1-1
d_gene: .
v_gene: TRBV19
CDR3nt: TGTGCCAGTAGCCCGAGGCAGGGAGCGGGGGTGATGAACACTGAAGCTTTCTTT
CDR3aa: CASSPRQGAGVMNTEAFF

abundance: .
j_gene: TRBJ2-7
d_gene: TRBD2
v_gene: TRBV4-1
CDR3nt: TGCGCCAGCAGCCAAGATCTAGCGGGGGGCCTCTACGAGCAGTACTTC
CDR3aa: CASSQDLAGGLYEQYF

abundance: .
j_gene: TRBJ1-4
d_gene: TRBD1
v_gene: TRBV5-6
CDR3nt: TGTGCCAGCACAGCGGTAGGACAGGGGGGTGAAAAACTGTTTTTT
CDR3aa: CASTAVGQGGEKLFF

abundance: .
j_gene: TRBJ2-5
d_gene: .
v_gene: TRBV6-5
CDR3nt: TGTGCCAGCAGTTACGGGCCCACCATGGAGACCCAGTACTTC
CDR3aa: CASSYGPTMETQYF

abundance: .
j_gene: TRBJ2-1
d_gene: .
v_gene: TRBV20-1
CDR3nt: TGCAGTGCTATGGGGACCCTACAGTTCTTC
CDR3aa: CSAMGTLQFF

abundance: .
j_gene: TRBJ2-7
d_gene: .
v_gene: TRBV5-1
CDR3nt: TGCGCCAGCAGCTTGGCGGGGAAAAACTACGAGCAGTACTTC
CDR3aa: CASSLAGKNYEQYF

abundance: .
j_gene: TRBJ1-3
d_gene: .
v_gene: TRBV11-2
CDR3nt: TGTGCCAGCAGCTCCCACATTGGCAGGAGTGCTGGAAACACCATATATTTT
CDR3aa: CASSSHIGRSAGNTIYF

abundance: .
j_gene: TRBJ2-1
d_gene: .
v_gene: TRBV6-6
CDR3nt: TGTGCCAGCAGCCAGGGACATATTAACAATGAGCAGTTCTTC
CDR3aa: CASSQGHINNEQFF

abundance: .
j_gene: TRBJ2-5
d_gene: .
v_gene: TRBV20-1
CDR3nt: TGCAGTGCTGGGACCCGAGAGACCCAGTACTTC
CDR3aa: CSAGTRETQYF

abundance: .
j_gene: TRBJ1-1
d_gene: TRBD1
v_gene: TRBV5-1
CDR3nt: TGCGCCAGCAGCGCGGAGGGGGCATTGAACACTGAAGCTTTCTTT
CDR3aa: CASSAEGALNTEAFF

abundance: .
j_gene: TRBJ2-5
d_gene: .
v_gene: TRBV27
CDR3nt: TGTGCCAGCAGTTCGGACCAGTACCAAGAGACCCAGTACTTC
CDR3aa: CASSSDQYQETQYF

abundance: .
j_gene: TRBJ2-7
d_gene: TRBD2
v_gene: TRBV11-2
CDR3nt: TGTGCCAGCAGCTGGACTAGCGGGGGCGGTGGCTCCTACGAGCAGTACTTC
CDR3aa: CASSWTSGGGGSYEQYF

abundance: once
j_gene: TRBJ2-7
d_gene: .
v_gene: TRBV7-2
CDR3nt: TGTGCCAGCAGCAACCGGGACCTATACGAGCAGTACTTC
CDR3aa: CASSNRDLYEQYF

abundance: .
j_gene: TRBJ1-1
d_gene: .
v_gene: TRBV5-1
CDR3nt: TGCGCCAGCAGCTTGAGTACAGGGCGAACTGAAGCTTTCTTT
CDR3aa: CASSLSTGRTEAFF